The rows below give T cell receptor beta chains drawn from one sample of a study of control samples from healthy donors and cancer patients. The assay was immunoSEQ multiplex PCR, and TCRdb's table has in-frame clones only and misses some. The data hold about 6,700 clones, with approximately 83% observed a single time. Specimen: formalin-fixed, paraffin-embedded tissue. The origin of the receptors is a male donor with melanoma. CDR3s include the opening cysteine and the closing phenylalanine or tryptophan. The D gene is left open where the match is weak. Clone size, where shown, is once, few, many, or a class for clones that have expanded.

CDR3 DNA	CDR3 protein	V gene	D gene	clone size	J gene
TGTGCCAGCAGCCAAGAAAAACAGGGTGGTTCTTTTCGGACCGGGGAGCTGTTTTTT	CASSQEKQGGSFRTGELFF	TRBV4-2	.	.	TRBJ2-2
TGTGCCAGCAGTTCCCCGGGACTAGCGGGGGGCCGCTCCTACAATGAGCAGTTCTTC	CASSSPGLAGGRSYNEQFF	TRBV6-2/TRBV6-3	TRBD2	.	TRBJ2-1
TGTGCCAGCAGCGACGAGGTGGCGGGGGGCACAGATACGCAGTATTTT	CASSDEVAGGTDTQYF	TRBV9	TRBD2	.	TRBJ2-3
TGTGCCAGCTCACCACCGGACAGGGCGGCGGACACCGGGGAGCTGTTTTTT	CASSPPDRAADTGELFF	TRBV18	TRBD1	.	TRBJ2-2
TGTGCCAGCACGAGGGAGCTCGACACTGAAGCTTTCTTT	CASTRELDTEAFF	TRBV11-2	.	.	TRBJ1-1
TGTGCCAGCAGCTTCGGACTAGCGGGGTCCCACAATGAGCAGTTCTTC	CASSFGLAGSHNEQFF	TRBV7-2	TRBD2	.	TRBJ2-1
TGCGCCAGCAGCCCCTTCAGGGGCTCTGGAAACACCATATATTTT	CASSPFRGSGNTIYF	TRBV4-1	.	.	TRBJ1-3
TGTGCCAGCAGTGAAATGAGACAGGGGGCCAGCTCTGGAAACACCATATATTTT	CASSEMRQGASSGNTIYF	TRBV6-1	TRBD1	.	TRBJ1-3
TGTGCCAGTACTGACAGGGGAAGCTATGGCTACACCTTC	CASTDRGSYGYTF	TRBV19	TRBD1	few	TRBJ1-2
TGTGCCAGCAGTGGAATCCTCGGCGGGAGCACAGATACGCAGTATTTT	CASSGILGGSTDTQYF	TRBV6-1	.	few	TRBJ2-3
TGTGCCAGCAGTGACGGGGATGAGGGGACAGGGTTCTACGAGCAGTACTTC	CASSDGDEGTGFYEQYF	TRBV6-4	TRBD1	.	TRBJ2-7
TGTGCCAGCAGTGATACCGGGACGGCCAGCTCTGGGGCCAACGTCCTGACTTTC	CASSDTGTASSGANVLTF	TRBV6-2/TRBV6-3	.	.	TRBJ2-6
TGTGCCAGCACCAGGGTGGGACAGAGGGCAGATACGCAGTATTTT	CASTRVGQRADTQYF	TRBV7-8	TRBD1	.	TRBJ2-3
TGTGCTAGTGGCCGGGGACAGAACTACAATGAGCAGTTCTTC	CASGRGQNYNEQFF	TRBV12-5	TRBD1	.	TRBJ2-1
TGCGCCAGCAGCCAAGTGGGGGGACCCTCCTACGAGCAGTACTTC	CASSQVGGPSYEQYF	TRBV4-1	.	.	TRBJ2-7
TGTGCCAGCAGTTCCGGGGGATTGGGTAATCAGCCCCAGCATTTT	CASSSGGLGNQPQHF	TRBV13	.	.	TRBJ1-5
TGTGCCAGCAGCCCAATCGGAGGGAGCGGAAACACCATATATTTT	CASSPIGGSGNTIYF	TRBV7-8	.	.	TRBJ1-3
TGTGCCAGCAGCCAAGCGCCAGGGGACACCGGGGAGCTGTTTTTT	CASSQAPGDTGELFF	TRBV14	.	.	TRBJ2-2
TGTGCCAGCGGGTCGGCCCGATTCACAGATACGCAGTATTTT	CASGSARFTDTQYF	TRBV7-6	.	.	TRBJ2-3
TGTGCCAGCAGTTCCGGGCAAAGCTATGGCTACACCTTC	CASSSGQSYGYTF	TRBV28	.	.	TRBJ1-2
TGCGCCAGCACCCATAGTCGGGGGCCCTCCGATGAGCAGTTCTTC	CASTHSRGPSDEQFF	TRBV4-1	.	.	TRBJ2-1
TGTGCCAGCAGCTTAGGTGGGGGGCCGGCGGAGGGTGAGCAGTTCTTC	CASSLGGGPAEGEQFF	TRBV7-3	.	once	TRBJ2-1
TGCAGTGCTAGTGGGGCCAGGGGCTTCCCTGAAGCTTTCTTT	CSASGARGFPEAFF	TRBV20-1	.	.	TRBJ1-1
TGTGCCAGTAGTACCCGACAGGGGGCAAGAGACAATGAGCAGTTCTTC	CASSTRQGARDNEQFF	TRBV19	TRBD1	.	TRBJ2-1
TGTGCCAGCAGTCTAGGGACGAACACCGGGGAGCTGTTTTTT	CASSLGTNTGELFF	TRBV6-4	.	medium-sized	TRBJ2-2
TGTGCCAGCAGGAGATCAGGGGGCACGGGGGGCTACACCTTC	CASRRSGGTGGYTF	TRBV28	TRBD1	.	TRBJ1-2
TGCGCCAGCAGCCAAGATCCCCCGACGTCTCTGAACACTGAAGCTTTCTTT	CASSQDPPTSLNTEAFF	TRBV4-1	.	.	TRBJ1-1
TGTGCCAGCAGCGCGGTAGATACGCAGTATTTT	CASSAVDTQYF	TRBV9	.	.	TRBJ2-3
TGTGCCAGCACCTATGGACGGGAGCATAGCAATCAGCCCCAGCATTTT	CASTYGREHSNQPQHF	TRBV6-6	.	.	TRBJ1-5
TGTGCCAGCAGGCTAGGACAGTCCTCCACGGATACGCAGTATTTT	CASRLGQSSTDTQYF	TRBV6-5	.	.	TRBJ2-3
TGTGCCAGCACTATCCCAGCCGGGGAGCTGTTTTTT	CASTIPAGELFF	TRBV28	.	.	TRBJ2-2
TGTGCCAGCAGTAGGACAGGGATGTGGGAGACCCAGTACTTC	CASSRTGMWETQYF	TRBV6-5	TRBD1	.	TRBJ2-5
TGTGCCAGCAGTTTGACAGGGGGAAACAGCAATCAGCCCCAGCATTTT	CASSLTGGNSNQPQHF	TRBV28	TRBD1	.	TRBJ1-5
TGTGCCAGCAGCGTCCAGGGCCTTCGGGGGGAGCTGTTTTTT	CASSVQGLRGELFF	TRBV9	.	.	TRBJ2-2
TGTGCCAGCAGGATTCGGGCGAGCACCGGGGAGCTGTTTTTT	CASRIRASTGELFF	TRBV28	.	.	TRBJ2-2
TGTGCCAGCAGTTCCCGGGACAGGGGGACGAGAAACTATGGCTACACCTTC	CASSSRDRGTRNYGYTF	TRBV2	TRBD1	.	TRBJ1-2
TGTGCCAGCAGCTTGCCTAGGGTTCTAGATGGCTACACCTTC	CASSLPRVLDGYTF	TRBV5-4	.	.	TRBJ1-2
TGTGCCAGCGCTCGGACAGGGGGAAAGAATCAGCCCCAGCATTTT	CASARTGGKNQPQHF	TRBV7-8	TRBD1	.	TRBJ1-5